Below, 13 T cell receptor beta chains from the same sample are listed, as sequenced in a study of Ad26.COV2.S vaccination and SARS-CoV-2 variants. Treatment of the sample: roughly 20 received Ad26.COV2.S at low or high dose, single or two shots; a few received placebo; per-sample allocation not given. Day 63 after the first injection of vaccine or placebo was the sampling time. Profiled with immunoSEQ multiplex PCR; TCRdb holds only in-frame clones, not every one. The sample holds about 440,000 clones, about 92% seen once. The specimen comprised peripheral blood, sampled in a trial of Ad26.COV2.S vaccine versus placebo. These receptors were collected from a person between 18 and 59 years old who received the Ad26.COV2.S COVID-19 vaccine or a placebo.

V gene TRBV30 combines with J gene TRBJ2-6; TRBD2 matches 8 bases. V shed 1 base and J 0 bases; nucleotides not matched to a gene: 8. Germline lookup yields CDR1 GTSNPN and CDR2 SVGIG (reference sequence). The length of the CDR3 is 18 residues. CDR3 region: CAWSGNRLAHSGANVLTF. DNA of the CDR3: TGTGCCTGGAGTGGGAACCGACTAGCGCACTCTGGGGCCAACGTCCTGACTTTC.

The chain employs TRBV28 and TRBJ2-7; either TRBD1 or TRBD2 may fit D (5 bases each). The length of the CDR3 is 15 residues. In germline, CDR1 is MDHEN, CDR2 SYDVKM. V was pared by 3 bases and J by 2 bases, with 14 bases between. DNA of the CDR3: TGTGCCAGCAGTTTGCCGGTTGGGGGAACCTACGAGCAGTACTTC. Translated: CASSLPVGGTYEQYF.

The chain combines TRBV6-2 or TRBV6-3 with TRBJ2-1; D unresolved. Trimming left V 2 bases short and J 8 bases short, with 7 bases between. Per the germline V gene, CDR1 is MNHEY and CDR2 is SVGEGT. This CDR3 is built from 12 residues. For the CDR3, the DNA is TGTGCCAGCAGTTACGTTAGTCATGAGCAGTTCTTC. It specifies CASSYVSHEQFF.

This clone was detected a few times. The chain couples TRBV6-5 to TRBJ1-6, with a weak D call TRBD1 (5 bases). V lost 8 bases to trimming and J lost 10 bases, with 18 bases between them. This CDR3 has 14 residues. From germline, CDR1 is MNHEY and CDR2 SVGAGI. CDR3 region: CASSEVRWGSPLHF. CDR3 in DNA: TGTGCCAGCTCCGAGGTCAGGTGGGGCTCACCCCTCCACTTT.

The chain carries TRBV5-6 and TRBJ2-5, with D unresolved. CDR1 and CDR2 from the germline V gene are SGHDT and YYEEEE. The germline V and J ends were trimmed by 2 bases and 5 bases, with 7 bases remaining between them. This CDR3 contains 12 residues. CDR3 region: CASSLSDETQYF. The DNA for the CDR3 is TGTGCCAGCAGCTTATCTGACGAGACCCAGTACTTC.

The V and J genes are TRBV3-1 (or the pseudogene TRBV3-2) and TRBJ2-6; D assignment may be TRBD1 or TRBD2 (5 bases each). The V gene lost 3 bases and the J gene lost 1 base, with 16 bases spanning the gap. Germline lookup yields CDR1 LGHDT and CDR2 YNNKEL (reference sequence). The CDR3 is 18 residues long. The CDR3 loop is CASSQVRGRQSGANVLTF. CDR3 DNA: TGTGCCAGCAGCCAGGTCCGGGGACGGCAGTCTGGGGCCAACGTCCTGACTTTC.

For this clone: This sample includes further DNA sequences coding for the same CDR3. This chain joins TRBV12-3 or TRBV12-4 and TRBJ2-3; no clear D. V gave up 1 base and J gave up 3 bases, with 2 bases separating them. This CDR3 region has 12 residues. Written as DNA, the CDR3 is TGTGCCAGCAGTTTAGGGACAGATACGCAGTATTTT. The encoded protein is CASSLGTDTQYF.

The gene calls are TRBV19 and TRBJ2-5, with D possibly being TRBD1 (6 bases). In germline, CDR1 is LNHDA, CDR2 SQIVND (reference sequence). Trimming removed 4 bases from V and 2 bases from J, with 8 bases in between. The length of the CDR3 is 13 residues. The CDR3, as DNA: TGTGCCAGTAGTACGGACAGACAAGAGACCCAGTACTTC. Translating gives CASSTDRQETQYF.

This rearrangement joins TRBV30 to TRBJ2-7; the D gene is possibly TRBD2 (5 bases). Trimming removed 3 bases from V and 12 bases from J, with 21 bases in between. Germline-derived CDR1 and CDR2 are GTSNPN and SVGIG (reference sequence). The CDR3 has 13 amino acids. CDR3 in amino acids: CAWREMLAGTGYF. The CDR3 nucleotides are TGTGCCTGGAGGGAAATGCTAGCCGGTACGGGGTACTTC.

V is TRBV19 and J is TRBJ1-1; TRBD1 aligns across 9 bases. Germline V CDR1 and CDR2: LNHDA, SQIVND (reference sequence). This CDR3 contains 16 residues. J gave up 4 bases and V 7 bases, and 13 bases lay outside the gene matches. The CDR3 protein is CASTPVDRGQFTEAFF. As DNA, the CDR3 is TGTGCCAGTACTCCTGTGGACAGGGGTCAGTTCACTGAAGCTTTCTTT.

This chain links TRBV15 with TRBJ1-1, with D unresolved. This CDR3 is 15 amino acids long. The V gene's germline CDR1 is LNHNV and CDR2 YYDKDF (reference sequence). V was clipped by 1 base and J by 1 base, with 10 bases between them. In nucleotides, the CDR3 is TGTGCCACCAGCAGAGTGCTGAAGGGGAACACTGAAGCTTTCTTT. This codes for CATSRVLKGNTEAFF.

This chain connects TRBV9 to TRBJ1-6, with 8 bases matching TRBD1. The CDR3 totals 15 residues. CDR1 is SGDLS and CDR2 is YYNGEE in the germline V gene. V lost 4 bases, J lost 5 bases, and 5 bases stayed unmatched. In DNA, the CDR3 is TGTGCCAGCAGCCTCCAGGGACAGGATAATTCACCCCTCCACTTT. Protein sequence: CASSLQGQDNSPLHF.

The chain is built from TRBV30 and TRBJ2-7, with D tentatively TRBD1 or TRBD2 (5 bases each). The CDR3 is made up of 13 amino acids. Germline lookup yields CDR1 GTSNPN and CDR2 SVGIG (reference sequence). V lost 6 bases, J lost 5 bases, and 17 bases lay in between. CDR3 residues: CACSTGAANEQYF. The CDR3 region has the DNA TGTGCCTGCTCGACCGGGGCGGCCAACGAGCAGTACTTC.